A selection of T cell receptor beta chains follows, all from one sample in a study of shared clonotypes between healthy human individuals. Clones were sequenced by immunoSEQ multiplex PCR, and TCRdb holds only the in-frame ones, with some missing. Among over a million clones listed, about 96% were seen once. The sample taken for sequencing was naive CD4+ T cells sorted from blood. All receptors come from a young man in good health. Each CDR3 is given with its conserved first and last residue. D genes are given only for firm matches. Size is omitted from some rows. Given values are once, few, many or a class for expanded clones.

>TRBV2|TRBD2|TRBJ2-1|few
TGTGCCAGCAGTACTAGCGGGGAGCAGTTCTTC
CASSTSGEQFF
>TRBV11-2|-|TRBJ2-1|-
TGTGCCAGCAGCTTGATACGCTCCCACCCCTACAATGAGCAGTTCTTC
CASSLIRSHPYNEQFF
>TRBV27|-|TRBJ2-2|once
TGTGCCAGCGGCTCCTTCCCAGGACGTGGTGCCGGGGAGCTGTTTTTT
CASGSFPGRGAGELFF
>TRBV7-8|-|TRBJ2-7|-
TGTGCCAGCAGCCCCGGACGGGTAGGGCTCTACGAGCAGTACTTC
CASSPGRVGLYEQYF
>TRBV14|TRBD2|TRBJ2-1|-
TGTGCCAGCAGCCAAGATTTTTCAGGGACTAGCGGGAGAACGTCCTACAATGAGCAGTTCTTC
CASSQDFSGTSGRTSYNEQFF
>TRBV7-2|TRBD2|TRBJ2-7|-
TGTGCCAGCAGCAGCATACGACTAGCGGCCACAGGTGTCTACGAGCAGTACTTC
CASSSIRLAATGVYEQYF
>TRBV10-2|-|TRBJ1-5|-
TGCGCCAGCAGTGAGAGATATCAGCCCCAGCATTTT
CASSERYQPQHF
>TRBV27|-|TRBJ1-2|-
TGTGCCAGCAGTCCTATATCCCCAGTTGTGGGCTATGGCTACACCTTC
CASSPISPVVGYGYTF
>TRBV7-2|-|TRBJ1-1|-
TGTGCCAGCAGCTTAGAACTCCGGCTAAACACTGAAGCTTTCTTT
CASSLELRLNTEAFF
>TRBV2|-|TRBJ2-1|-
TGTGCCAGCAGTGGTTCTAGTTTGATCAATGAGCAGTTCTTC
CASSGSSLINEQFF
>TRBV4-1|TRBD1|TRBJ2-2|-
TGCGCCAGCAGCCAAGATACAGACAGGGGGGATAACACCGGGGAGCTGTTTTTT
CASSQDTDRGDNTGELFF
>TRBV7-3|TRBD1|TRBJ1-2|-
TGTGCCAGCAGCCTGGACAGGGGGCGAGGTGGCTACACCTTC
CASSLDRGRGGYTF
>TRBV5-1|-|TRBJ2-7|-
TGCGCCAGCAACCCCCGGGGCCGTGGGCCTTACGAGCAGTACTTC
CASNPRGRGPYEQYF
>TRBV19|-|TRBJ2-1|once
TGTGCCAGTAGCCCGAAAGGTTCCGGAGACCGGTTCTTC
CASSPKGSGDRFF